Given below is one T cell receptor (beta chain) in context. The antigen is unknown. The V and J ends lost 0 bases and 11 bases respectively, with 5 bases between them. Germline assignment: CDR1 MNHEY and CDR2 SVGEGT. The CDR3 length is 12 residues. This sample stems from a study of response to subunit inactivated influenza vaccine. Study-level results: Authors suggested that a seasonal influenza vaccination recruits few new T cells each time.

TCRdb re-derived calls from the RT-PCR reads in MiXCR, one entry per CDR3 protein. Of over 150,000 distinct CDR3 sequences detected, about 9% appear once; the ten largest clones hold roughly 10%. The sample was non-naive T cells sorted from PBMCs, taken on the day of vaccination. V and J are TRBV6-2 or TRBV6-3 and TRBJ1-6, with D unclear. The TCR originated in a man aged 45-65 years who received an inactivated influenza vaccine. The CDR3 region has the DNA TGTGCCAGCAGTTACTCAGCGACACCCCTCCACTTT. It codes for CASSYSATPLHF.